The rows below give T cell receptor beta chains drawn from one sample of a study of blood T cell repertoires in COVID-19. Clones were read by immunoSEQ multiplex PCR, and TCRdb kept only the in-frame ones, dropping some. The sample comprises over 35,000 clones, approximately 85% of which are singletons, and roughly 9.9% rests with the top ten. The material sequenced was peripheral blood. The origin of the receptors is a human donor in a cohort sampled during active COVID-19. Both conserved end residues are part of each CDR3.

v_call: TRBV11-3; j_call: TRBJ2-7; cdr3_aa: CASSFSGTGGAEQYF
v_call: TRBV5-8; j_call: TRBJ1-2; cdr3_aa: CASSRDRDDGYTF
v_call: TRBV6-5; j_call: TRBJ2-7; cdr3_aa: CASSYSASGSYEQYF
v_call: TRBV4-2; j_call: TRBJ1-2; cdr3_aa: CASSHPSGVNYGYTF
v_call: TRBV29-1; j_call: TRBJ1-4; cdr3_aa: CSVAGTSNEKLFF
v_call: TRBV5-1; j_call: TRBJ2-6; cdr3_aa: CASSRIPRTRGLTGANVLTF
v_call: TRBV5-1; j_call: TRBJ2-2; cdr3_aa: CASSLRDSGELFF
v_call: TRBV4-1; j_call: TRBJ1-1; cdr3_aa: CASSQDHSPQRMNTEAFF
v_call: TRBV3-1/TRBV3-2; j_call: TRBJ1-4; cdr3_aa: CASTSQGLNEKLFF
v_call: TRBV7-9; j_call: TRBJ2-3; cdr3_aa: CASSPWDRGLRDTQYF
v_call: TRBV7-9; j_call: TRBJ2-1; cdr3_aa: CASSPPGGLGVDEQFF
v_call: TRBV7-9; j_call: TRBJ2-1; cdr3_aa: CASSSRTGLEYNEQFF
v_call: TRBV10-3; j_call: TRBJ2-5; cdr3_aa: CAISGPGQGQETQYF
v_call: TRBV9; j_call: TRBJ1-6; cdr3_aa: CASSVLDGPNSPLHF
v_call: TRBV19; j_call: TRBJ2-7; cdr3_aa: CASSFFLLTSGSSYEQYF
v_call: TRBV6-5; j_call: TRBJ1-1; cdr3_aa: CASSYTPTEAFF
v_call: TRBV5-4; j_call: TRBJ1-3; cdr3_aa: CASSLGTAVGMGTIYF
v_call: TRBV14; j_call: TRBJ2-5; cdr3_aa: CASSRGTGETQYF
v_call: TRBV7-3; j_call: TRBJ2-1; cdr3_aa: CASSLTSDRHEQFF
v_call: TRBV9; j_call: TRBJ2-5; cdr3_aa: CASSREQQETQYF
v_call: TRBV11-2; j_call: TRBJ2-2; cdr3_aa: CASSLEPGTGELFF
v_call: TRBV27; j_call: TRBJ1-1; cdr3_aa: CASSSIRGNTEAFF
v_call: TRBV9; j_call: TRBJ2-5; cdr3_aa: CASSGRGAAQETQYF
v_call: TRBV10-2; j_call: TRBJ1-6; cdr3_aa: CASRIGGISYNSPLHF
v_call: TRBV5-8; j_call: TRBJ2-3; cdr3_aa: CASSLVVSHGTDTQYF
v_call: TRBV4-1; j_call: TRBJ2-2; cdr3_aa: CASSQPTSGINTGELFF
v_call: TRBV18; j_call: TRBJ2-2; cdr3_aa: CASSPQNMNTGELFF
v_call: TRBV7-9; j_call: TRBJ2-3; cdr3_aa: CASTPTPASSTDTQYF
v_call: TRBV21-1; j_call: TRBJ1-4; cdr3_aa: CVSSKVNRDRGNEKLFF
v_call: TRBV6-1; j_call: TRBJ2-7; cdr3_aa: CASSETGGPYEQYF
v_call: TRBV5-1; j_call: TRBJ2-2; cdr3_aa: CASSLDDTSLTGELFF
v_call: TRBV5-1; j_call: TRBJ2-3; cdr3_aa: CASSSSSASTDTQYF
v_call: TRBV19; j_call: TRBJ2-2; cdr3_aa: CASRGLAGGPGELFF